These T cell receptor beta chains were read from a single sample in a study of lymphopenia after photon versus proton radiotherapy. Generated by immunoSEQ multiplex PCR, the TCRdb table keeps only in-frame clones and is missing some. The table records about 24,000 clones, roughly 84% of them present only once. Source: peripheral blood, taken from a patient treated with photon-based radiotherapy. The receptors shown here come from a middle-aged man with gastric cancer. CDR3s include the opening cysteine and the closing phenylalanine or tryptophan. A D gene is named only where the DNA matches it firmly. A clone size is listed for some rows: how often the clone was seen (once, few, many), or a class if it is expanded.

>-|15|-|TRBV15|TRBJ1-3
TGTGCCACCAGCATAAGGCCCTACGCTGGAAACACCATATATTTT
CATSIRPYAGNTIYF
>-|16|-|TRBV7-2|TRBJ1-5
TGTGCCAGCAGCTTAGAGGGGAGTAGGGCCCCTCAGCCCCAGCATTTT
CASSLEGSRAPQPQHF
>TRBD2|14|-|TRBV11-3|TRBJ2-5
TGTGCCAGCAGTATGAGCGGGGGGTCTGGGACCCAGTACTTC
CASSMSGGSGTQYF
>-|13|-|TRBV29-1|TRBJ1-5
TGCAGCACTCGGGCAGGTATTAATCAGCCCCAGCATTTT
CSTRAGINQPQHF
>-|13|-|TRBV25-1|TRBJ2-7
TGTGCCAGCATTAGACAGGGAGGGGACGAGCAGTACTTC
CASIRQGGDEQYF
>-|14|once|TRBV5-4|TRBJ2-7
TGTGCCAGCAGCTTGGACGGGGGAGGCCACGAGCAGTACTTC
CASSLDGGGHEQYF
>TRBD1|13|-|TRBV4-3|TRBJ1-1
TGCGCCAGCAGCAGGGGACAGTACACTGAAGCTTTCTTT
CASSRGQYTEAFF
>-|13|-|TRBV9|TRBJ1-1
TGTGCCAGCAGCGTTAGGTACGACACTGAAGCTTTCTTT
CASSVRYDTEAFF
>TRBD1|16|once|TRBV18|TRBJ1-3
TGTGCCAGCTCGAGGGACAGCTCTTCCTCTGGAAACACCATATATTTT
CASSRDSSSSGNTIYF
>TRBD1|13|once|TRBV6-5|TRBJ1-1
TGTGCCAGCAGTTACAGGGGGCAGGCTGAAGCTTTCTTT
CASSYRGQAEAFF
>-|13|-|TRBV7-3|TRBJ1-6
TGTGCCAGCAGCTTGGGCCTGGATTCACCCCTCCACTTT
CASSLGLDSPLHF
>-|14|once|TRBV5-1|TRBJ2-7
TGCGCCAGCTCAGAAAGGACAACCTCCTACGAGCAGTACTTC
CASSERTTSYEQYF
>TRBD1|14|-|TRBV6-1|TRBJ1-1
TGTGCCAGCAGTGTAGGACAGGGTGGAACTGAAGCTTTCTTT
CASSVGQGGTEAFF
>-|14|-|TRBV6-5|TRBJ1-1
TGTGCCAGCAGTCCGGCGACACAGAACACTGAAGCTTTCTTT
CASSPATQNTEAFF
>-|10|-|TRBV2|TRBJ2-5
TGTGCCAGCACGTGGGAGACCCAGTACTTC
CASTWETQYF
>-|13|-|TRBV28|TRBJ1-2
TGTGCCAGCACCCTAGGCCCTAGGAGGGGCTACACCTTC
CASTLGPRRGYTF
>-|15|-|TRBV10-3|TRBJ2-6
TGTGCCATCAGTAGTGACACCTCTGGGGCCAACGTCCTGACTTTC
CAISSDTSGANVLTF
>TRBD1|19|once|TRBV15|TRBJ1-5
TGTGCCACCAGCAGAGATTCCAACACCGGGACAGGGGGTACTCAGCCCCAGCATTTT
CATSRDSNTGTGGTQPQHF
>-|14|-|TRBV9|TRBJ1-1
TGTGCCAGCAGCGTCTCCGGGGGGCCCACTGAAGCTTTCTTT
CASSVSGGPTEAFF
>-|14|-|TRBV5-4|TRBJ1-2
TGTGCCAGCAGCTCTGGGGGCGAGGGCTATGGCTACACCTTC
CASSSGGEGYGYTF
>TRBD1|19|-|TRBV28|TRBJ2-4
TGTGCCAGCAACCCAAACACCGGGACAGGGAGGGGAGCCAAAAACATTCAGTACTTC
CASNPNTGTGRGAKNIQYF
>-|14|-|TRBV7-2|TRBJ2-7
TGTGCCAGCAGCTTAGAAGTAGGGGTGGGCGAGCAGTACTTC
CASSLEVGVGEQYF
>-|14|-|TRBV10-3|TRBJ2-7
TGTGCCATCAGTGAGTCGGGAGGGGGTGTCGAGCAGTACTTC
CAISESGGGVEQYF
>TRBD1|17|few|TRBV7-2|TRBJ2-4
TGTGCCAGCAGCTCCCAGGGTACAGGGGGGTCCAAAAACATTCAGTACTTC
CASSSQGTGGSKNIQYF
>-|13|-|TRBV4-1|TRBJ1-1
TGCGCCAGCAGCCAATCTTCGTGGACTGAAGCTTTCTTT
CASSQSSWTEAFF
>-|13|-|TRBV5-6|TRBJ2-7
TGTGCCAGCAGCCCCGGGATCTCCTACGAGCAGTACTTC
CASSPGISYEQYF
>-|13|-|TRBV4-3|TRBJ2-5
TGCGCCAGCAGCCCTTTGGCTGAAGAGACCCAGTACTTC
CASSPLAEETQYF
>-|12|-|TRBV6-1|TRBJ1-1
TGTGCCAGCAGTGAATGGGTGGGTGAAGCTTTCTTT
CASSEWVGEAFF
>-|16|few|TRBV4-2|TRBJ1-6
TGTGCCAGCAGCCAAGCCGGGGGTTCGCATAATTCACCCCTCCACTTT
CASSQAGGSHNSPLHF
>-|12|-|TRBV5-1|TRBJ1-1
TGCGCCAGCAGGCAACTGAACACTGAAGCTTTCTTT
CASRQLNTEAFF
>-|15|-|TRBV5-5|TRBJ2-7
TGTGCCAGCAGCTTGGGACAGACCTCTTCCTACGAGCAGTACTTC
CASSLGQTSSYEQYF
>-|17|-|TRBV9|TRBJ1-3
TGTGCCAGCAGCGTAGGGATAGGAAAGGACTCTGGAAACACCATATATTTT
CASSVGIGKDSGNTIYF
>-|15|-|TRBV15|TRBJ2-5
TGTGCCACCAGCAGCGGTAGGGGGGTACCGGAGACCCAGTACTTC
CATSSGRGVPETQYF
>-|12|-|TRBV30|TRBJ2-7
TGTGCCTGGAGTGTAAAGACCTACGAGCAGTACTTC
CAWSVKTYEQYF